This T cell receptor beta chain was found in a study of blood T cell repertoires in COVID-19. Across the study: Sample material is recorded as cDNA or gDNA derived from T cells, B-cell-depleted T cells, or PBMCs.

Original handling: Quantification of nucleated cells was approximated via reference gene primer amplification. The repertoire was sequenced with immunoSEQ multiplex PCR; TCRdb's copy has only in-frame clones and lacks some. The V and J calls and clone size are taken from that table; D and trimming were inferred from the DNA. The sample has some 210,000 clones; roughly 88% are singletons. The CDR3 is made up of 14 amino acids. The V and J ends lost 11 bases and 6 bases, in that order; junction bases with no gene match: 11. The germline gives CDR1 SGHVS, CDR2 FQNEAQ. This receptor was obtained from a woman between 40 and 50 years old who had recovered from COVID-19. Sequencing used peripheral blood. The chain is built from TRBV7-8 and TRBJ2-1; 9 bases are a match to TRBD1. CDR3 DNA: TGTGCCTCCCGGGCGGGACAGGGTTTCAATGAGCAGTTCTTC. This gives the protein CASRAGQGFNEQFF.